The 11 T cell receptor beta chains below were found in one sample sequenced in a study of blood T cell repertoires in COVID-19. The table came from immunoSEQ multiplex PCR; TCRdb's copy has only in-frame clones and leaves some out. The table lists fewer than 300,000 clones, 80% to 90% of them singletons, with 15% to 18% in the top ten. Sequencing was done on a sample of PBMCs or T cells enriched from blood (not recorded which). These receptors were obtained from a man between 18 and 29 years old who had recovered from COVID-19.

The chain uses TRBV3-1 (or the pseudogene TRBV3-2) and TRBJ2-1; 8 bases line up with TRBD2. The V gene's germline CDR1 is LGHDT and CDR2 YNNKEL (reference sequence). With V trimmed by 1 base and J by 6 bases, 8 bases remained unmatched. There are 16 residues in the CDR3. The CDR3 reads CASSQVGGGPGNEQFF. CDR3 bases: TGTGCCAGCAGCCAAGTGGGCGGGGGGCCTGGCAATGAGCAGTTCTTC.

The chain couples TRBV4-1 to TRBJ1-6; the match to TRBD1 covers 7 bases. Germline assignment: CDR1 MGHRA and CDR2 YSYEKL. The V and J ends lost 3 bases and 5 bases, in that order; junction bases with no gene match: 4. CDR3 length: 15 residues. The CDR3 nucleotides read TGCGCCAGCAGCCAGTGGGACAGCAATAATTCACCCCTCCACTTT. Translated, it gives CASSQWDSNNSPLHF.

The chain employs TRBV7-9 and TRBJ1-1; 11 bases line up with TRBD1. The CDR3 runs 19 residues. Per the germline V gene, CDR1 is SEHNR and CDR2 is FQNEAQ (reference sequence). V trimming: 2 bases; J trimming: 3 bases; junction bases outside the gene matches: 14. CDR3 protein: CASSLPDIRDRGMDTEAFF. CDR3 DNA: TGTGCCAGCAGCTTACCCGATATAAGGGACAGGGGGATGGACACTGAAGCTTTCTTT.

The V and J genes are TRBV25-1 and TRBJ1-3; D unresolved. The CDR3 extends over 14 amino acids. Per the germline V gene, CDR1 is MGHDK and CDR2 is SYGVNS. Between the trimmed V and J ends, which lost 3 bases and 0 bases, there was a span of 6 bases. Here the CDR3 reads CASSDLSSGNTIYF. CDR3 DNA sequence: TGTGCCAGCAGTGATCTGAGCTCTGGAAACACCATATATTTT.

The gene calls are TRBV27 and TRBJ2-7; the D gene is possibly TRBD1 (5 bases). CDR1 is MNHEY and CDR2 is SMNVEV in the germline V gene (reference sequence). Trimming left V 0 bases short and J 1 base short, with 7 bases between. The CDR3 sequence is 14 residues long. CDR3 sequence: CASSLSAGSYEQYF. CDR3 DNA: TGTGCCAGCAGTTTATCGGCAGGGTCCTACGAGCAGTACTTC.

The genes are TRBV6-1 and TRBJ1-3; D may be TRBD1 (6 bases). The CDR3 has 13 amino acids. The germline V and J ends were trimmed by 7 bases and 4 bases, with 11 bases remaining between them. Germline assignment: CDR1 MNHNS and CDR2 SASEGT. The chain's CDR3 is CASIKGEGNTIYF. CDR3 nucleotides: TGTGCCAGCATCAAGGGGGAAGGAAACACCATATATTTT.

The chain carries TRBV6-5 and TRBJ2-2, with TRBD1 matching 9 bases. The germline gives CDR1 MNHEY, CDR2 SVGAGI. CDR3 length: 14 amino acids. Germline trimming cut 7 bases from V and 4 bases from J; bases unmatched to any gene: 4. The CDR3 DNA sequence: TGTGCCAGCATCAGGACAGGGGCCACCGGGGAGCTGTTTTTT. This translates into CASIRTGATGELFF.

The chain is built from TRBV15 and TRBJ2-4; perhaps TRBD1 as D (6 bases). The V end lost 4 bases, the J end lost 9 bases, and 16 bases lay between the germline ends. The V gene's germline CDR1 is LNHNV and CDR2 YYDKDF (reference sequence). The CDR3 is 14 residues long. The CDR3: CATSNREQGTIQYF. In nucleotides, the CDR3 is TGTGCCACCAGCAACAGAGAACAGGGAACCATTCAGTACTTC.

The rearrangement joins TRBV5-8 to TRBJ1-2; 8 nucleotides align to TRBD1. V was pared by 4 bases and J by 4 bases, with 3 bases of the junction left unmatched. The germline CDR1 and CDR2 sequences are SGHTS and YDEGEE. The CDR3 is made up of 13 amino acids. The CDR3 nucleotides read TGTGCCAGCAGCCCCGACAGGGGCTATGGCTACACCTTC. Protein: CASSPDRGYGYTF.

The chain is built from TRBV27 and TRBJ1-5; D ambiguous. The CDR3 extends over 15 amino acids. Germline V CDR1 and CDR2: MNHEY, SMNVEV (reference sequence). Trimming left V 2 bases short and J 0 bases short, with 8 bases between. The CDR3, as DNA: TGTGCCAGCAGTTTAGGGCACAATAGCAATCAGCCCCAGCATTTT. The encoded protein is CASSLGHNSNQPQHF.

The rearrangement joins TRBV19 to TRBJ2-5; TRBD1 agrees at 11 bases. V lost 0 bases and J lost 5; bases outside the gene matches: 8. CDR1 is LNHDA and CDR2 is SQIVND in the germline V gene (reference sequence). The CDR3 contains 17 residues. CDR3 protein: CASSIDRGQGAWETQYF. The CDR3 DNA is TGTGCCAGTAGTATAGATCGAGGACAGGGGGCGTGGGAGACCCAGTACTTC.